This TCR beta chain was documented in a study of blood T cell repertoires in COVID-19. The CDR3 sequence is 14 residues long. The ends were cut back, 1 base at V and 8 bases at J, with 12 bases in the middle. Germline V lookup: CDR1 SEHNR, CDR2 FQNEAQ (reference sequence). Assay: immunoSEQ multiplex PCR; the TCRdb copy retains only in-frame clones and omits some. The sample shows roughly 200,000 clones, about 88% of them seen only once. The sample consisted of PBMCs or T cells enriched from blood (not recorded which). This TCR was recovered from a woman aged 30 to 39 who had recovered from COVID-19. The chain couples TRBV7-9 to TRBJ1-3; the D gene is possibly TRBD1 (5 bases). Written as DNA, the CDR3 is TGTGCCAGCAGCTTAGGTCGGACACCGGACACCATATATTTT. This encodes CASSLGRTPDTIYF.